This T cell receptor beta chain was identified in a study of blood T cells in healthy people across ages. Sample-barcoded 5' priming and a J-beta primer mix drove a second PCR of about 6 to 12 cycles. Every cDNA molecule bore a tag from a template-switch adaptor containing 12 random nucleotides. TCRdb called the 5' RACE reads again in MiXCR, with one record for every CDR3 protein. This sample has approximately 1,700,000 distinct CDR3 sequences, with roughly two fifths found just once. Per germline, CDR1 ENHRY and CDR2 SYGVKD. The CDR3 length is 13 residues. Trimming removed 4 bases from V and 6 bases from J; junction bases left unmatched: 3.

This receptor was taken from a human donor in good health. Specimen: blood. The gene calls are TRBV10-3 and TRBJ2-1; the match to TRBD1 covers 7 bases. CDR3 sequence: CAISASGGNEQFF. The CDR3, as DNA: TGTGCCATCAGTGCCTCAGGGGGCAATGAGCAGTTCTTC.